This T cell receptor beta chain was documented in a study of cytomegalovirus exposure and HLA in healthy donors (dated by TCRdb to 2016 to 2017). As for the study more broadly: According to an earlier analysis of around 600 of the donors, some 170 million T cells yielded 90 million to 140 million unique TCR beta sequences and around 300 Gb of sequence data. Alongside the repertoire data, information on donor age, sex, ethnicity and CMV serostatus was compiled. A few DR-DQ haplotypes were treated as single units for association and clustering because of strong linkage in the cohort. The study was designed to test whether signatures of past pathogen exposure could be identified by cataloging public T cell receptors. In addition to the first cohort of 500 to 850 subjects, a separate validation cohort of approximately 120 different subjects was used. Using immunosequencing, the study profiled T cell repertoires from 500 to 800 subjects and related those repertoires to cytomegalovirus serostatus. A later analysis re-analyzed previously published TCR beta repertoires from 600 to 850 donors and added high-resolution HLA genotyping to study TCR occurrence patterns. A later genetic analysis used genome-wide SNP genotypes for about 65% of the 666 donors, treating that subset as a discovery cohort. All discovery cohort repertoires had been generated on a single sequencing platform. On average, about 240,000 unique TCR beta nucleotide sequences were sequenced per donor among 398 genotyped donors of the cohort, with roughly 19% of those sequences being non-productive. An earlier analysis of 587 of the donors applied high-throughput TCR beta sequencing to assess whether each TCR beta V gene segment acted as functional or pseudogenic. The study combined high-throughput TCR immunosequencing, statistical association of individual TCRs with disease status, and machine learning to predict cytomegalovirus infection status. Among the roughly 370 genotyped donors, around 79% belonged to the genetic ancestry cluster associated with self-reported Caucasian donors. An early release covering roughly 640 HLA-typed donors comprised approximately 290 gigabases of sequencing data and some 79 million unique TCR sequences. HLA typing included class I and class II loci at four-digit resolution. In the later analysis, no new phenotypic data were used to find candidate immune exposures; instead, reliance was placed on TCR beta sequences and their occurrence across donors. Typing coverage varied by locus: roughly 620-630 donors for A, B, C, DRB1 and DQB1; roughly 520 for DQA1; more than 600 for DPA1; 450 to 480 for DPB1.

About this clone: The antigen it binds to is not known. No base qualities exist here, and no much larger clone lies one base off it.

The library was produced with the immunoSEQ multiplex PCR assay. For the multiplex PCR, a mixture combining 60 forward primers for TCR Vbeta segments and 13 reverse primers for TCR Jbeta segments was used. The CDR3 region of rearranged TCR beta genes was amplified from genomic DNA by a multiplex PCR assay. Amplified TCR beta libraries were sequenced as 87-base-pair reads on the Illumina HiSeq System. The paper's processing steps were these. A later analysis tallied roughly 80 million unique TCR beta chains across the 666 repertoires, and approximately 12 million of those chains were shared by two or more donors. Raw reads were error-corrected and collapsed into unique sequences by a nearest-neighbor algorithm in which closely related sequences were merged to remove PCR and sequencing errors. Alignment of CDR3 sequences to IMGT reference sequences was used to assign V, D and J gene segments. For a sequence to be retained, a match of at least six nucleotides was required to both a V gene segment and a J gene segment. Rearrangements were called productive when the CDR3 lacked stop codons and stayed in frame with V and J; all others were non-productive. Following IMGT convention, CDR3 was defined as the stretch from the second conserved V-encoded cysteine to the conserved J-encoded phenylalanine. The earlier analysis of about 610 of the donors excluded any sequence lacking an unambiguous match to a single V gene segment. In an earlier analysis of more than 500 of the donors, a V segment was called functional when productive rearrangements were above 56.7%, and segregating when the standard deviation between donors exceeded 5%. A statistical classification framework was developed to diagnose cytomegalovirus status using the catalog of TCR beta chain sequences. In a later analysis, TCR nucleotide sequences were compared against IMGT/GENE-DB human TR gene sequences so that V and J genes could be assigned. A later analysis assigned CDR3 sequences and most-parsimonious VDJ recombination scenarios with the TCRdist pipeline. In a later analysis, each TCR beta chain was defined by its CDR3 amino acid sequence together with its V-gene family, and reads without a unique V-gene family were excluded. A later analysis removed roughly 590 highly shared, low-generation-probability nucleotide sequences to deal with suspected cross-contamination and a sequencing artifact. In a later analysis, a clonal expansion index for each public chain was calculated from normalized within-repertoire ranks of inferred template counts. A later analysis computed generation probabilities with a VDJ recombination model fitted to out-of-frame rearrangements, and checked the results against IGoR. A later analysis scored TCR-TCR, TCR-HLA and TCR-CMV co-occurrence with hypergeometric tests, applying a repertoire-size bias correction to TCR pairs. In a later analysis, false discovery rates were estimated by permuting HLA or CMV assignments 20 times. In a later analysis, co-occurring TCRs were grouped using DBSCAN, with TCRdist sequence similarity added in when clustering inside HLA-allele-positive subsets. Repertoires with fewer than 30,000 or more than 120,000 public chains were left out of co-occurrence clustering, as were about 5 repertoires with anomalous nucleotide sharing. TCRdb provides this immuneACCESS table in a form limited to in-frame rearrangements. Some clones are lacking; in checked studies, under half of them reflect an unresolved V gene, and why the rest are absent is not known. V and J calls and clone size are those listed in that table; D and trimming were worked out from the DNA. For this sample there are around 270,000 clones; 75% to 85% appear just once. Approximately 0.3% of the sample comes from the top ten.

There are 12 amino acids in the CDR3, from cysteine to phenylalanine inclusive. CDR3 DNA is the only sequence kept; it has 36 bases, read in frame from the first base. V lost 1 base and J lost 11 bases; the stretch between them is 11 bases long. The germline V gene gives CDR1 as LGHNA and CDR2 as YNFKEQ. The cohort consisted of approximately 690 healthy bone marrow donors. Cohort members were all nominally healthy when sampled, although unrecorded immune exposures were likely present. The donor was CMV seronegative and was included in the group of several hundred seronegative cohort members. Each donor provided a peripheral blood sample, and peripheral blood mononuclear cells were used for TCR beta sequencing. Genomic DNA extraction from the blood cell samples was performed with the Qiagen DNeasy Blood Extraction Kit. Overall study outcomes, separate from this receptor: Because HLA typing was unavailable for some donors at each locus, only the typed subset was used in association tests. Strong co-occurrence of HLA alleles, especially DR and DQ, made assigning TCR associations to individual alleles difficult. The study gave a list of 150 to 200 TCR beta chains associated with cytomegalovirus. In a later analysis, most CMV-associated TCR beta chains were found to appear HLA-restricted, with HLA associations seemingly driven largely by CMV exposure. In a later analysis, TCR association rates were found to vary across HLA loci, with the most associated TCRs seen for DRB1 alleles and the fewest for HLA-C alleles. Correlated functional status among segregating V segments might be attributable to linkage disequilibrium, but an unknown experimental factor could not be ruled out. Compared with the approximately 700-donor mean, donors in an Asian-associated ancestry cluster had fewer N-insertions in productive TCRs, according to a later genetic analysis. In both the original and validation cohorts, the classifier was reported to diagnose cytomegalovirus status with high specificity and sensitivity. This cohort had only TCR beta chains sequenced, and the lack of alpha or paired-chain data limited which features could be detected. Several of the top co-occurrence clusters appeared to be linked to parvovirus B19, influenza, CMV and Epstein-Barr virus, according to a later analysis. V-gene and J-gene trimming of TCR beta chains was associated with a missense DCLRE1C variant in a later genetic analysis, and the association was replicated in an independent cohort. In a later analysis, HLA-associated TCR beta chains were found to be more clonally expanded and to have lower generation probabilities than equally common non-associated chains. The 87-base-pair reads could not distinguish some IMGT-functional V segments, including TRBV6-2 and TRBV6-3, so those segments were excluded. A further reported finding was that TCR beta sequences accurately predicted the HLA-A and HLA-B alleles for most subjects in the first cohort. A later analysis associated about 17,000 TCR beta sequences with specific HLA alleles at a false discovery rate of 0.05. The authors suggested that the approach could potentially be generalized to other disease states and immunological phenotypes. Because counts were too low, seventeen rarely observed V segments, including chromosome 9 orphons, were excluded from the earlier analysis of around 640 of the donors. In vitro tests confirmed that three of the cytomegalovirus-associated TCR beta chains recognize cytomegalovirus antigens. In an earlier analysis of about 550 of the donors, most TCR beta V segments were observed in productive rearrangements about 87% or about 30% of the time, broadly matching IMGT annotations. While some public TCRs were present in many individuals, most TCR sequences turned up only very rarely across donors. For the cohort, immune exposure information was limited to CMV serostatus. Roughly uniform sequencing depth across donors was assumed in presence/absence analyses, although this assumption may not hold. A cluster of highly shared sequence variants was judged likely to represent a technical artifact of the sequencing pipeline.

The sample was PBMCs. The chain is encoded by TRBV4-2 joined to TRBJ1-1; TRBD1 is perhaps the D gene, given 5 matching bases. This receptor was obtained from a girl between 2 and 10 years old in good health and CMV-seronegative. Here the CDR3 is given as CASSQGGREAFF. The nucleotides read TGTGCCAGCAGCCAAGGGGGGAGGGAGGCTTTCTTT.